The 26 T cell receptor beta chains below all came from one sample that was sequenced in a study of cytomegalovirus exposure and HLA in healthy donors. In the PCR, 60 Vbeta and 13 Jbeta primers were used. Data came from immunoSEQ multiplex PCR; TCRdb stores just in-frame clones and leaves some out. The sample carries around 150,000 clones, 79% recorded once. Sequenced sample: PBMCs. These receptors came from a man in his forties or fifties in good health and CMV-seronegative.

The chain uses TRBV7-9 and TRBJ2-1; 11 bases fit TRBD2. Losses at the gene ends were 6 bases for V and 7 bases for J; bases not matched to a gene: 8. The CDR3 extends over 15 amino acids. CDR1 is SEHNR and CDR2 is FQNEAQ in the germline V gene (reference sequence). In DNA form, the CDR3 reads TGTGCCAGCAGTCATACTAGCGGGGGAATGAATGAGCAGTTCTTC. Its protein product is CASSHTSGGMNEQFF.

J is TRBJ2-7 and V is TRBV5-1, with 9 bases aligning to TRBD1. This CDR3 has 13 amino acids. The V segment lost 4 bases and the J segment 2 bases; nucleotides outside the gene matches: 1. Germline V gene lookup returns CDR1 SGHRS and CDR2 YFSETQ. CDR3: CASSRQGAYEQYF. The CDR3 DNA sequence: TGCGCCAGCAGCCGACAGGGGGCCTACGAGCAGTACTTC.

This rearrangement joins TRBV5-4 to TRBJ2-1, with 8 nucleotides matching TRBD2. Trimming at V came to 8 bases and at J to 7 bases, leaving 2 bases not matched to a gene. The CDR3 covers 11 residues. Germline V CDR1 and CDR2: SGHNT, YYREEE (reference sequence). DNA for the CDR3: TGTGCCAGTAAGCGGGGGAATGAGCAGTTCTTC. It translates to CASKRGNEQFF.

The chain has TRBV9 and TRBJ2-5; 16 nucleotides agree with TRBD2. Germline V gene lookup returns CDR1 SGDLS and CDR2 YYNGEE. Trimming removed 2 bases from V and 5 bases from J; junction bases left unmatched: 3. The CDR3 has 16 residues. The CDR3 here is CASSVGTSGRVETQYF. The CDR3 bases are TGTGCCAGCAGCGTTGGGACTAGCGGGAGGGTGGAGACCCAGTACTTC. Filled out from reference TRBV9 and TRBJ2-5, the complete variable domain reads DSGVTQTPKHLITATGQRVTLRCSPRSGDLSVYWYQQSLDQGLQFLIQYYNGEERAKGNILERFSAQQFPDLHSELNLSSLELGDSALYFCASSVGTSGRVETQYFGPGTRLLVL.

This clone was seen more than once but under ten times. This sequence joins TRBV5-4 and TRBJ2-1; possibly TRBD2 for D (7 bases). Deletions cut 2 bases from V and 4 bases from J, with 13 bases between. CDR1 and CDR2 from the germline V gene are SGHNT and YYREEE (reference sequence). CDR3 size: 15 residues. The CDR3 DNA reads TGTGCCAGCAGCTTAGGGGGACTATTATACAATGAGCAGTTCTTC. It encodes CASSLGGLLYNEQFF.

The CDR3: CASSSLAGSSYEQYF. CDR3 DNA: TGTGCCAGCAGCTCACTAGCGGGGAGCTCCTACGAGCAGTACTTC. The chain links TRBV13 to TRBJ2-7, with 10 bases that match TRBD2. Trimming cost V 4 bases and J 0 bases; bases outside gene matches: 3. The CDR3 has 15 amino acids. Germline V gene sequence: CDR1 PRHDT, CDR2 FYEKMQ (reference sequence). Drawing the rest from reference TRBV13 and TRBJ2-7, the complete variable domain is AAGVIQSPRHLIKEKRETATLKCYPIPRHDTVYWYQQGPGQDPQFLISFYEKMQSDKGSIPDRFSAQQFSDYHSELNMSSLELGDSALYFCASSSLAGSSYEQYFGPGTRLTVT.

The chain has TRBV29-1 and TRBJ1-1; 7 bases are shared with TRBD1. Germline lookup yields CDR1 SQVTM and CDR2 ANQGSEA. CDR3 length: 12 residues. The CDR3 nucleotides are TGCGGCGGTAGGACAGGGAACACTGAAGCTTTCTTT. Encoded protein: CGGRTGNTEAFF. The full variable domain, with the rest looked up from reference TRBV29-1 and TRBJ1-1, is SAVISQKPSRDICQRGTSLTIQCQVDSQVTMMFWYRQQPGQSLTLIATANQGSEATYESGFVIDKFPISRPNLTFSTLTVSNMSPEDSSIYLCGGRTGNTEAFFGQGTRLTVV.

A word on this clone: An end of the junction differs from the germline gene, which may be a read error. CDR3 amino acids: CAGSIIAGGPGELFF. The CDR3 DNA sequence: TGTGCCGGTAGTATTATAGCGGGAGGGCCCGGGGAGCTGTTTTTT. V gene TRBV19 combines with J gene TRBJ2-2, with 11 bases identical to TRBD2. The CDR3 is made up of 15 amino acids. CDR1 is LNHDA, CDR2 SQIVND, per germline (reference sequence).

This clone showed up just a few times. V is TRBV19 and J is TRBJ2-2; TRBD2 matches at 10 bases. Germline V gene lookup returns CDR1 LNHDA and CDR2 SQIVND (reference sequence). This CDR3 spans 16 amino acids. J gave up 3 bases and V 5 bases, and 6 bases lay outside the gene matches. The CDR3 loop reads CASSGSGRLDTGELFF. CDR3 DNA sequence: TGTGCCAGTAGTGGTAGCGGGAGGTTGGACACCGGGGAGCTGTTTTTT. The full variable domain, in which reference TRBV19 and TRBJ2-2 provide the parts outside the CDR3, is DGGITQSPKYLFRKEGQNVTLSCEQNLNHDAMYWYRQDPGQGLRLIYYSQIVNDFQKGDIAEGYSVSREKKESFPLTVTSAQKNPTAFYLCASSGSGRLDTGELFFGEGSRLTVL.

The genes are TRBV4-1 and TRBJ2-3; TRBD2 matches at 10 bases. With V trimmed by 5 bases and J by 2 bases, 4 bases remained unmatched. The CDR3 contains 15 residues. Germline V gene lookup returns CDR1 MGHRA and CDR2 YSYEKL. CDR3 protein: CASSFLAGVTDTQYF. The CDR3 bases are TGCGCCAGCAGCTTCCTAGCGGGAGTCACAGATACGCAGTATTTT.

The chain is built from TRBV27 and TRBJ2-5, with D perhaps matching TRBD2 (6 bases). There are 11 residues in the CDR3. Germline V gene lookup returns CDR1 MNHEY and CDR2 SMNVEV (reference sequence). The V and J ends lost 3 bases and 9 bases respectively, with 8 bases between them. This chain's CDR3 is CASSLGGAQYF. DNA of the CDR3: TGTGCCAGCAGTTTGGGCGGGGCCCAGTACTTC.

The rearrangement uses TRBV20-1 and TRBJ2-7, with 14 bases matching TRBD2. The length of the CDR3 is 11 residues. CDR1 and CDR2 from the germline V gene are DFQATT and SNEGSKA (reference sequence). The CDR3 here is CGGTSGSKQYF. For the CDR3, the DNA is TGCGGTGGGACTAGCGGGAGCAAGCAGTACTTC.

This clone was seen only once. The CDR3 DNA reads TGCGCCAGCAGCGGGCCCGCCGGACAGAACACTGAAGCTTTCTTT. This translates into CASSGPAGQNTEAFF. This rearrangement joins TRBV5-1 to TRBJ1-1; possibly TRBD1 for D (5 bases). This CDR3 spans 15 amino acids. Trimming cost V 4 bases and J 1 base, with 14 bases left between them. Germline CDR1 is SGHRS and CDR2 is YFSETQ.

This clone was counted between two and nine times. The V call is TRBV7-2, the J call TRBJ1-4, with TRBD1 matching 7 bases. V dropped 1 base and J dropped 3; count of bases not matched to a gene: 2. The CDR3 totals 15 residues. The V gene's germline CDR1 is SGHTA and CDR2 FQGNSA. The CDR3 nucleotides are TGTGCCAGCAGCTTAGACAGGGGACCTAATGAAAAACTGTTTTTT. Amino acids: CASSLDRGPNEKLFF.

Comments on this clone: One end of the junction varies from germline; a read error may be responsible. The chain joins TRBV19 to TRBJ1-5, with D possibly being TRBD1 (6 bases). The germline CDR1 and CDR2 sequences are LNHDA and SQIVND (reference sequence). There are 13 residues in the CDR3. CDR3 in amino acids: CASRGQGIASMNF. CDR3 in DNA: TGTGCCAGTAGAGGTCAGGGGATCGCCTCGATGAATTTT.

This chain joins TRBV19 and TRBJ2-4, with 8 bases aligning to TRBD1. The germline V gene encodes CDR1 LNHDA and CDR2 SQIVND (reference sequence). Germline trimming cut 4 bases from V and 6 bases from J; bases unmatched to any gene: 2. This CDR3 spans 13 amino acids. The CDR3 is CASSTQGANIQYF. The CDR3 nucleotides read TGTGCCAGTAGTACCCAGGGGGCAAACATTCAGTACTTC.

This chain links TRBV14 with TRBJ1-5; a possible D gene is TRBD1 (6 bases). V was shortened by 2 bases and J by 7 bases, with 9 bases between the two germline ends. This CDR3 has 13 amino acids. Germline V CDR1 and CDR2: SGHDN, FVKESK. The CDR3: CASSQTQGQPQHF. The DNA for the CDR3 is TGTGCCAGCAGCCAAACACAGGGCCAGCCCCAGCATTTT.

This clone was observed a single time. The rearrangement joins TRBV15 to TRBJ2-4; TRBD1 is a possible D gene (5 bases). Between the trimmed V and J ends, which lost 0 bases and 0 bases, there was a span of 15 bases. The germline V gene encodes CDR1 LNHNV and CDR2 YYDKDF (reference sequence). The length of the CDR3 is 18 residues. The CDR3 DNA is TGTGCCACCAGCAGAGACCGATTTCAAGGGGAAGCCAAAAACATTCAGTACTTC. It yields the protein CATSRDRFQGEAKNIQYF.

The chain links TRBV19 to TRBJ2-7; 8 nucleotides align to TRBD1. This CDR3 is built from 14 residues. The trim removed 4 bases at V and 1 base at J, leaving 3 bases unmatched. Germline CDR1 LNHDA, CDR2 SQIVND (reference sequence). CDR3 sequence: CASSRQGRSYEQYF. The CDR3, as DNA: TGTGCCAGTAGTAGACAGGGGCGGTCCTACGAGCAGTACTTC. Using reference TRBV19 and TRBJ2-7 for the parts outside the CDR3, the full variable domain is DGGITQSPKYLFRKEGQNVTLSCEQNLNHDAMYWYRQDPGQGLRLIYYSQIVNDFQKGDIAEGYSVSREKKESFPLTVTSAQKNPTAFYLCASSRQGRSYEQYFGPGTRLTVT.

This clone was recorded only once. V is TRBV18 and J is TRBJ1-1, with D uncertain. The CDR3 extends over 15 amino acids. V was cut by 1 base and J by 3 bases, with 12 bases left in between. Germline values: CDR1 KGHSH, CDR2 LQKENI. CDR3 DNA: TGTGCCAGCTCACCACGCATTCCGGTGGACACTGAAGCTTTCTTT. Protein: CASSPRIPVDTEAFF.

The gene calls are TRBV2 and TRBJ2-5, with 8 bases that match TRBD2. The V gene end was trimmed by 6 bases and the J gene end by 1 base; junction bases not matched to a gene: 7. Germline V gene lookup returns CDR1 SNHLY and CDR2 FYNNEI. This CDR3 has 15 residues. CDR3 nucleotide sequence: TGTGCCAGCAGGCGGGAGGCCCGAGGCCAAGAGACCCAGTACTTC. Translating it yields CASRREARGQETQYF.

V and J are TRBV21-1 and TRBJ1-2; the listed D gene, TRBD1, was not tested against the DNA. TRBV21-1 is noted as a pseudogene. CDR3 size: 16 residues. The CDR3 protein is CASSKAQGAQHYGYTF. CDR3 in DNA: TGTGCCAGCAGCAAAGCACAGGGGGCGCAGCACTATGGCTACACCTTC.

This chain uses TRBV4-1 with TRBJ2-5, with 9 bases fitting TRBD1. The CDR3 totals 15 residues. Per germline, CDR1 MGHRA and CDR2 YSYEKL. V shed 4 bases, J shed 2 bases, and the junction held 5 bases outside the gene matches. CDR3 sequence: CASSRRDRAQETQYF. The CDR3 DNA reads as TGCGCCAGCAGCCGCCGGGACAGGGCTCAAGAGACCCAGTACTTC.

This chain links TRBV6-1 with TRBJ2-3; 8 bases match TRBD1. Trimming took 4 bases from V and 3 from J; bases not matched to a gene: 3. This CDR3 comprises 14 residues. The germline V gene has CDR1 MNHNS and CDR2 SASEGT. CDR3 in DNA: TGTGCCAGCAGTGCCCGACAGGGGACAGATACGCAGTATTTT. Translation: CASSARQGTDTQYF.

The V gene is TRBV19, the J gene TRBJ1-1, with 10 bases that match TRBD1. V lost 8 bases to trimming and J lost 4 bases; unmatched junction nucleotides: 7. The CDR3 has 14 amino acids. Germline loops: CDR1 LNHDA, CDR2 SQIVND (reference sequence). The CDR3 coding sequence is TGTGCCAGTGACCCGGGACAGGGGCTCACTGAAGCTTTCTTT. It is translated as CASDPGQGLTEAFF.

In its sample, this clone was seen once. The V and J genes are TRBV27 and TRBJ2-7, with TRBD1 as a possible D gene (5 bases). Trimming cost V 0 bases and J 1 base, with 10 bases left between them. The CDR3 is 15 amino acids. The germline V gene has CDR1 MNHEY and CDR2 SMNVEV (reference sequence). CDR3 sequence (DNA): TGTGCCAGCAGTTTATCGTTCAGGGTTTCCTACGAGCAGTACTTC. This codes for CASSLSFRVSYEQYF.